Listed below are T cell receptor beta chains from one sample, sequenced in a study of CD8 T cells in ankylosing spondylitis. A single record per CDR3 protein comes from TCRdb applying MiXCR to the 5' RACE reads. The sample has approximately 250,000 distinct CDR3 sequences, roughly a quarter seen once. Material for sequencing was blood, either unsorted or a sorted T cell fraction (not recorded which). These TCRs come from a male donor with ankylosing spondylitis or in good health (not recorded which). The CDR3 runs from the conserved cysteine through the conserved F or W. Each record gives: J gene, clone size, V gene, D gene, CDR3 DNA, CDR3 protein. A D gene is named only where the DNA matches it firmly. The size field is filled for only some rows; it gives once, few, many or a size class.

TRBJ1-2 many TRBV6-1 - TGTGCCGCCCGACCAAGCGAGGATTATGGCTACACCTTC CAARPSEDYGYTF
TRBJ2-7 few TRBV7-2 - TGTGCCAGCAGCTTAGGGTTTGTCTGGGCAGGGTCCTACGAGCAGTACTTC CASSLGFVWAGSYEQYF
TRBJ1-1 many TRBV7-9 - TGTGCCAGCAGCTTACAGGGCATGAACACTGAAGCTTTCTTT CASSLQGMNTEAFF
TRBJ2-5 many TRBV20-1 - TGCAGTGCTAAACAGGGACCTAAAGAGACCCAGTACTTC CSAKQGPKETQYF
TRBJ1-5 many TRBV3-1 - TGTGCCAGCAGCCAAGGCGGGGTTCTTAGCAATCAGCCCCAGCATTTT CASSQGGVLSNQPQHF
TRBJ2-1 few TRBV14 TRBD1 TGTGCCAGCAGCCATAGCACAGGGGGCCTTGAGCAGTTCTTC CASSHSTGGLEQFF
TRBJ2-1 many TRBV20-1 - TGCAGTGCTCCCCGCGGGCTCAATGAGCAGTTCTTC CSAPRGLNEQFF
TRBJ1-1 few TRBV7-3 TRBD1 TGTGCCAGCAGCTTATCCGACAGGGACTACACTGAAGCTTTCTTT CASSLSDRDYTEAFF
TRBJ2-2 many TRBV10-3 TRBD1 TGTGCCATCAGCGCTGGACAGGGTCCGACCGGGGAGCTGTTTTTT CAISAGQGPTGELFF
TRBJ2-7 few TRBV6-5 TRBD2 TGTGCCAGCAGTTACGTCAGCGGGGCCGCCGGGGAGCAGTACTTC CASSYVSGAAGEQYF
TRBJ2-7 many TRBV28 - TGTGCCAGCAGTTTATTGAGGAGGGAGCAGTACTTC CASSLLRREQYF
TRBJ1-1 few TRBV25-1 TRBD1 TGTGCCAGCAGTGAGGGACAGGAGAACACTGAAGCTTTCTTT CASSEGQENTEAFF
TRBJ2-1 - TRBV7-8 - TGTGCCAGCAGCCCCACCGACAATGAGCAGTTCTTC CASSPTDNEQFF
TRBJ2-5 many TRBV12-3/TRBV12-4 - TGTGCCAGCAGTACCCTAGCGAAAGAGACCCAGTACTTC CASSTLAKETQYF
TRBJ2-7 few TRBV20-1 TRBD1 TGCAGTGCTCGGGGGACAGGGGGCTGGATCTACGAGCAGTACTTC CSARGTGGWIYEQYF
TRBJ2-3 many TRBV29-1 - TGCAGCTCCCACTCTAGCGTAGATACGCAGTATTTT CSSHSSVDTQYF
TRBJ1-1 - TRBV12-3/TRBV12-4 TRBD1 TGTGCCAGCAGCGATACAGGGGGCGGTCTTTTCTTT CASSDTGGGLFF
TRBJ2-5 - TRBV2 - TGTGCCAGCAGTGTTTCCAGGGCCCAAGAGACCCAGTACTTC CASSVSRAQETQYF
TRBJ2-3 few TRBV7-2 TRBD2 TGTGCCAGCAGCCTTGGACTAGTGGCAGATACGCAGTATTTT CASSLGLVADTQYF
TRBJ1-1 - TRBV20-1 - TGCAGTGCTGGAGCGGGGGGGTTCACTGAAGCTTTCTTT CSAGAGGFTEAFF
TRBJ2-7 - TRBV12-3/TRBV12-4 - TGTGCCAGCAGTTCCCATGATAATCCCTCCTACGAGCAGTACTTC CASSSHDNPSYEQYF
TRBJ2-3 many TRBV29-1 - TGCAGCGTTGATCAACTTGGGGGGGCGGCAGATACGCAGTATTTT CSVDQLGGAADTQYF
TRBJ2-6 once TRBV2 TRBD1 TGTGCCAGCAGTGGGGCAGGGGGCAAGTCTGGGGCCAACGTCCTGACTTTC CASSGAGGKSGANVLTF
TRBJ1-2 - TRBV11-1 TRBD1 TGTGCCAGCAGCTCGGGACAGGGGGACCACGGCTACACCTTC CASSSGQGDHGYTF
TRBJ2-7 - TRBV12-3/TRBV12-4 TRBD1 TGTGCCAGCAGACCAGAAGGGACAGGGCCCAACGAGCAGTACTTC CASRPEGTGPNEQYF
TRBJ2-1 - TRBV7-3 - TGTGCCAGCAGCTTAGGTCTAGCGTGGAATGAGCAGTTCTTC CASSLGLAWNEQFF
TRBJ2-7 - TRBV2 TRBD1 TGTGCCAGCACTACCGACAGGGGTCTCTACGAGCAGTACTTC CASTTDRGLYEQYF
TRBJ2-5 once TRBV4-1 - TGCGCCAGCAGCCAAGAGTCAAGGGGGGCCAAGACCCAGTACTTC CASSQESRGAKTQYF
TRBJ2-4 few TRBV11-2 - TGTGCCAGCAGCTCCCGGACTCCGTGGGACATTCAGTACTTC CASSSRTPWDIQYF
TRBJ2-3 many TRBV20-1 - TGCAGTGCTAGAGATCGTGATACGCAGTATTTT CSARDRDTQYF
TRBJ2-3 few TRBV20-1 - TGCAGTGCTAGAGATCTCTGGCTAGCTAACACAGATACGCAGTATTTT CSARDLWLANTDTQYF
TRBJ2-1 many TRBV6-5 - TGTGCCAGCAGCCCCAGGGGGGGGGCAGTATCCTACAATGAGCAGTTCTTC CASSPRGGAVSYNEQFF
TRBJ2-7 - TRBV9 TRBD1 TGTGCCAGCAGCGTAGGTGGGACAGGAACCTACGAGCAGTACTTC CASSVGGTGTYEQYF
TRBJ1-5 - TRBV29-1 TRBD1 TGCAGCTCATTGATCGACAGGGGGCTTTTTAGCAATCAGCCCCAGCATTTT CSSLIDRGLFSNQPQHF
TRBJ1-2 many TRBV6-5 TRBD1 TGTGCCAGCAGTTTCCGGGACAGGGGAGCCTATGGCTACACCTTC CASSFRDRGAYGYTF
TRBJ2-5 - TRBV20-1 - TGCAGTGCTAGACTAGTCCGAGAGACCCAGTACTTC CSARLVRETQYF
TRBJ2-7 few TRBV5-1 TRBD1 TGCGCCAGCAGCTCTTCCCGGGACAGGGGCACCTACGAGCAGTACTTC CASSSSRDRGTYEQYF
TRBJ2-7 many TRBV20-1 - TGCAGTGCTCCCCATGGGGGGAAGGGGGGAGGGGGATACGAGCAGTACTTC CSAPHGGKGGGGYEQYF
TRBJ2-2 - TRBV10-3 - TGTGCCATCAGTGTGGCGACCAAAAACACCGGGGAGCTGTTTTTT CAISVATKNTGELFF
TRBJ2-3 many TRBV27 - TGTGCCAGCAGCCTCCTCCCACCGACAGCCTACACAGATACGCAGTATTTT CASSLLPPTAYTDTQYF
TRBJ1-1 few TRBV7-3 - TGTGCCAGCAGCTTATCGGGGTGGGACACTGAAGCTTTCTTT CASSLSGWDTEAFF
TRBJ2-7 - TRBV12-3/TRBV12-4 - TGTGCCAGCAGGGGGGACATCGGCTCCTACGAGCAGTACTTC CASRGDIGSYEQYF
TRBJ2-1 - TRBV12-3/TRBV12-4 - TGTGCCAGCAATTCGCAGGATAGCTCCTACAATGAGCAGTTCTTC CASNSQDSSYNEQFF
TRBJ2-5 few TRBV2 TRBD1 TGTGCCAGCAGTGAAGAACAGGGGGGACAAGAGACCCAGTACTTC CASSEEQGGQETQYF
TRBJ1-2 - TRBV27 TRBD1 TGTGCCAGCAGGGGAACAGGGGGCTACGGCTACACCTTC CASRGTGGYGYTF
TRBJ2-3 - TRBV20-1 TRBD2 TGCAGTGCTAGAGATCCGCGACTAGCGGGGGGGAACACAGATACGCAGTATTTT CSARDPRLAGGNTDTQYF
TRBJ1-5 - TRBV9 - TGTGCCAGCAGCGTCCCCTGGGGTAACTTCAGGGATCAGCCCCAGCATTTT CASSVPWGNFRDQPQHF
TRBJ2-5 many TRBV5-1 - TGCGCCAGCAGCGAGGAAGCGCCCACATGGGAGACCCAGTACTTC CASSEEAPTWETQYF
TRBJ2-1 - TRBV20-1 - TGCAGTGCCTTGGGACCCTGGGGGAGGGGGGAGCAGTTCTTC CSALGPWGRGEQFF
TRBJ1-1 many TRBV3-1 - TGTGCCAGCAGCCAAAGGGGGTACCCTGAAGCTTTCTTT CASSQRGYPEAFF
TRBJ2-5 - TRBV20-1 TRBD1 TGCTTTGCTAGACATAGAATACAGGGGCCCAAGACCCAGTACTTC CFARHRIQGPKTQYF
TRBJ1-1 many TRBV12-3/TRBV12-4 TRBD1 TGTGCCAGCAGTCCTGACAGGGCTGATGCTGAAGCTTTCTTT CASSPDRADAEAFF
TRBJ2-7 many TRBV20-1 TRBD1 TGCAGTGCTAGAAAACAGGGACAGTTCGAGCAGTACTTC CSARKQGQFEQYF
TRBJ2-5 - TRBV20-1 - TGCAGTGCTAGAGATGCAAGGGGAAGGACCCAGTACTTC CSARDARGRTQYF
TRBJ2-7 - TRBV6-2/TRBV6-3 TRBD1 TGTGCCAGCAGTTACCCCCTGGGTGGAAACCGGGACAGGTATCTCTACGAGCAGTACTTC CASSYPLGGNRDRYLYEQYF
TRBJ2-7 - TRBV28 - TGTGCCAGCTCCGAACCCCCGGGGGACGAGCAGTACTTC CASSEPPGDEQYF
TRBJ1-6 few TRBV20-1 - TGCAGTGCTGGGGCTGACACAACTGATTCACCCCTCCACTTT CSAGADTTDSPLHF
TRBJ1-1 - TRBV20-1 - TGCAGTGCTAAGCGGGGCAGGGGTGGAACTGAAGCTTTCTTT CSAKRGRGGTEAFF
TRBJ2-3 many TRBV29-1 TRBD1 TGCAGCGTTGATGTCGGGACAGGGTCAGATACGCAGTATTTT CSVDVGTGSDTQYF